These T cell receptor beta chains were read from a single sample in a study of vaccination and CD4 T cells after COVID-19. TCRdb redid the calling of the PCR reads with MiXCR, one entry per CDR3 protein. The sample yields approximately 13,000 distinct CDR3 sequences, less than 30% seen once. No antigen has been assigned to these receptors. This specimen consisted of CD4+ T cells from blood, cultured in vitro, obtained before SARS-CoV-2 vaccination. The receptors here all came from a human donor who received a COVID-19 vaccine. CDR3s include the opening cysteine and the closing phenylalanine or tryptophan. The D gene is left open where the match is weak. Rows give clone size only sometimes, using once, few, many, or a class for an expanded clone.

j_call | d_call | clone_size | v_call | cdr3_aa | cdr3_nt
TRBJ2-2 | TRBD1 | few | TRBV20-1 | CSAQGQGAPGELFF | TGCAGTGCTCAGGGACAGGGCGCCCCCGGGGAGCTGTTTTTT
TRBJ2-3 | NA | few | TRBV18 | CASSPQQGGTDTQYF | TGTGCCAGCTCACCACAACAGGGTGGCACAGATACGCAGTATTTT
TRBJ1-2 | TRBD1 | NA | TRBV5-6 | CASNRDRGYYGYTF | TGTGCCAGCAACAGGGACAGGGGATACTATGGCTACACCTTC
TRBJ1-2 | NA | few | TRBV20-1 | CSARDRAQGGNYGYTF | TGCAGTGCTAGAGATAGGGCACAGGGAGGTAACTATGGCTACACCTTC
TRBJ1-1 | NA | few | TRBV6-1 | CASSRRAVTEAFF | TGTGCCAGCAGCCGCCGGGCGGTAACTGAAGCTTTCTTT
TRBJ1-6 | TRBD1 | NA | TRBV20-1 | CSARGSGGTVYNSPLHF | TGCAGTGCTAGAGGGTCAGGGGGGACAGTCTATAATTCACCCCTCCACTTT
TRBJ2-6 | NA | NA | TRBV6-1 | CASSDPVSGANVLTF | TGTGCCAGCAGCGACCCCGTCTCTGGGGCCAACGTCCTGACTTTC
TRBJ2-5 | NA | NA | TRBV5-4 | CASSSPTGGDGETQYF | TGTGCCAGCAGCTCCCCCACGGGGGGCGACGGGGAGACCCAGTACTTC
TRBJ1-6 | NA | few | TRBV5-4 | CASSLGGNSPLHF | TGTGCCAGCAGCTTGGGAGGGAATTCACCCCTCCACTTT
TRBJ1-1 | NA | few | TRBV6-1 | CASSVLGVDTEAFF | TGTGCCAGCAGCGTCTTGGGGGTCGACACTGAAGCTTTCTTT
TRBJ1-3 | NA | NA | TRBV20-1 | CSASPGGNSGNTIYF | TGCAGTGCTAGTCCGGGGGGGAACTCTGGAAACACCATATATTTT
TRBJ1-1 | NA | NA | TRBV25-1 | CASSRLPGSEAFF | TGTGCCAGCAGCCGACTCCCGGGGTCTGAAGCTTTCTTT
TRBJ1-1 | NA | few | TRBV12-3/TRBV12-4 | CASSPHGGNTEAFF | TGTGCCAGCAGTCCTCACGGGGGTAACACTGAAGCTTTCTTT
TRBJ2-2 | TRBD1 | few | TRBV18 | CASSRTGRTGELFF | TGTGCCAGCTCACGGACAGGGAGGACCGGGGAGCTGTTTTTT
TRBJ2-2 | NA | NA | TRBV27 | CASSFENRLTGELFF | TGTGCCAGCAGTTTTGAGAACAGACTCACCGGGGAGCTGTTTTTT
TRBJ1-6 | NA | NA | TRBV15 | CATSRAQDSPLHF | TGTGCCACCAGCAGAGCACAGGATTCACCCCTCCACTTT
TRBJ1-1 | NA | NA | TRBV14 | CASSQALGEFDTEAFF | TGTGCCAGCAGCCAAGCGCTTGGGGAGTTCGACACTGAAGCTTTCTTT
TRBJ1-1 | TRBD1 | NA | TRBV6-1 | CASSTRGWDTEAFF | TGTGCCAGCAGTACCAGGGGGTGGGACACTGAAGCTTTCTTT
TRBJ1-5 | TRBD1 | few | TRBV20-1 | CSAEGTGDSNQPQHF | TGCAGTGCCGAAGGGACAGGTGATAGCAATCAGCCCCAGCATTTT
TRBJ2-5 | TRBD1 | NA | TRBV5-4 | CASSPTGEETQYF | TGTGCCAGCAGCCCGACAGGGGAGGAGACCCAGTACTTC
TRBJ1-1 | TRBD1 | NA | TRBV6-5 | CASSYGSRTGINTEALF | TGTGCCAGCAGTTACGGGTCAAGGACAGGCATTAACACTGAAGCTCTCTTT
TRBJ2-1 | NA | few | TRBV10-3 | CAISVASDEQFF | TGTGCCATCAGTGTCGCTAGCGATGAGCAGTTCTTC
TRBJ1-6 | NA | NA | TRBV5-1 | CASSLKLWGDNLNSPLHF | TGCGCCAGCAGTTTGAAACTATGGGGGGATAACCTTAATTCACCCCTCCACTTT
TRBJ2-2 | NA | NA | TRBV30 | CAWRAGEVTGELFF | TGTGCCTGGAGGGCAGGGGAGGTCACCGGGGAGCTGTTTTTT
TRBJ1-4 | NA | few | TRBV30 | CAWRSTGNEKLFF | TGTGCCTGGAGGTCCACAGGGAATGAAAAACTGTTTTTT
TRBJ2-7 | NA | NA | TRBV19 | CASSIIDGAVREQYF | TGTGCCAGTAGTATAATAGATGGGGCAGTACGGGAGCAGTACTTC
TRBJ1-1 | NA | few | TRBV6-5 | CASSYGGVAEAFF | TGTGCCAGCAGTTACGGGGGAGTGGCTGAAGCTTTCTTT
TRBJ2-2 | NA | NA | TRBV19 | CASSITPNTGELFF | TGTGCCAGTAGTATAACTCCGAACACCGGGGAGCTGTTTTTT
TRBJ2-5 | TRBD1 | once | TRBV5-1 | CASSLVTGEGETQYF | TGCGCCAGCAGCTTGGTGACAGGGGAAGGGGAGACCCAGTACTTC
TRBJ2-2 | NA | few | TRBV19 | CASSIGQDPIGELFF | TGTGCCAGTAGTATCGGGCAGGACCCGATCGGGGAGCTGTTTTTT
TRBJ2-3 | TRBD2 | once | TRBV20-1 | CSARGSASGGLGTDTQYF | TGCAGTGCTAGAGGGTCGGCTAGCGGGGGGCTAGGGACAGATACGCAGTATTTT